What follows is one T cell receptor (beta chain) and its context. The sample belongs to a study of blood T cell repertoires in COVID-19. Using immunoSEQ multiplex PCR, the repertoire was profiled, and TCRdb retains in-frame clones only, with some absent. The table shows 75,000 to 100,000 clones, with approximately 78% occurring only once. The germline CDR1 and CDR2 sequences are SNHLY and FYNNEI. The CDR3 has 16 amino acids. V shed 7 bases and J 5 bases; nucleotides not matched to a gene: 11. The receptor was isolated from a human donor in a cohort sampled during active COVID-19. This chain joins TRBV2 and TRBJ1-1; the match to TRBD1 covers 12 bases. Sequencing input: peripheral blood. The CDR3 DNA sequence: TGTGCCAGCAAGGGGGGGACAGGGGGCTTGGATACTGAAGCTTTCTTT. Protein sequence: CASKGGTGGLDTEAFF.